Below, 5 T cell receptor beta chains from the same sample are listed, as sequenced in a study of tumor-infiltrating lymphocytes in primary liver carcinoma. The researchers obtained blood RNA from unsorted whole blood and also extracted germline DNA. The investigators made TCR beta cDNA from about 0.45 ug total RNA, using a constant-region primer. Generation of the TCR beta libraries relied on three nested multiplex PCR rounds using slightly modified ARM-PCR. TRBV1-TRBV30 forward and Cbeta reverse primers drove the first two roughly 11-cycle rounds. TCRdb passed the multiplex PCR reads through MiXCR, listing each CDR3 protein once. The table records some 190,000 distinct CDR3 sequences, over 50% of them present only once. Sequences were obtained from peripheral blood. The receptor set was obtained from a man aged 40-49 years with primary liver carcinoma and hepatitis B virus infection.

The rearrangement links TRBV2 to TRBJ1-1; weak D call: TRBD1 (5 bases). Germline CDR1 SNHLY, CDR2 FYNNEI. The V end was cut by 5 bases, the J end by 4 bases, with 14 bases between. This CDR3 has 14 residues. The CDR3 DNA follows: TGTGCCAGCAGTTCTGACAGAGAGGGCACTGAAGCTTTCTTT. Protein product: CASSSDREGTEAFF.

About this clonotype: Sequence at one end of the junction differs from germline and may be a read error. V usage is TRBV7-9 and J usage is TRBJ2-7; 7 positions match TRBD1. The CDR3 is 16 amino acids. Germline loops: CDR1 SEHNR, CDR2 FQNEAQ (reference sequence). The CDR3: CASSSYGPGQSYGQYF. The CDR3 DNA is TGTGCCAGCAGCTCATATGGCCCGGGACAGAGCTACGGGCAGTACTTC.

This chain connects TRBV5-5 to TRBJ2-1; 10 bases are shared with TRBD2. Germline CDR1 SGHKS, CDR2 YYEKEE (reference sequence). V lost 4 bases, J lost 1 base, and 14 bases stayed unmatched. The CDR3 is made up of 19 amino acids. The CDR3 DNA sequence: TGTGCCAGCAGCCTGAAAATGCTAGCGGGGGCAAGTTCCTACAATGAGCAGTTCTTC. It is translated as CASSLKMLAGASSYNEQFF.

To note about this clonotype: Compared with germline, one end of the junction differs, possibly owing to a read error. This chain joins TRBV4-2 and TRBJ1-2, with a weak D call TRBD1 (5 bases). The CDR3 length is 17 residues. Germline V CDR1 and CDR2: LGHNA, YNFKEQ. The CDR3 DNA is TGTGCCAGCAGTCAAGGGGAGGGCGCTTCGGGGGACTATGGCTACACCTTC. It encodes CASSQGEGASGDYGYTF.

As concerns this clonotype: A junction boundary mismatches the germline segment, possibly from a read error. DNA for the CDR3: TGTGCTAGCAGTGCCCCGGGACAAACAAACATCGGGGAGCTGTTTTTT. It translates to CASSAPGQTNIGELFF. This sequence joins TRBV11-2 and TRBJ2-2, with a weak D call TRBD1 (6 bases). Germline V lookup: CDR1 SGHAT, CDR2 FQNNGV. The CDR3 loop spans 16 amino acids.